These 2 T cell receptor beta chains came from one sample sequenced in a study of shared clonotypes between healthy human individuals. Only in-frame clones appear in the TCRdb table, and some are missing; sequencing was by immunoSEQ multiplex PCR. The table includes fewer than 700,000 clones, around 78% detected once. Sequencing was performed on PBMCs. These receptors were collected from a woman in her forties in good health. Some clones in this sample may be carry-over from other donors' samples.

The chain couples TRBV19 to TRBJ2-5; 8 nucleotides agree with TRBD1. CDR3 length equals 15 residues. V dropped 1 base and J dropped 4; count of bases not matched to a gene: 5. Germline CDR1 and CDR2: LNHDA and SQIVND (reference sequence). The CDR3 region has the DNA TGTGCCAGTAGTATAGTTGGACAGGGAGTAGAGACCCAGTACTTC. Translating gives CASSIVGQGVETQYF.

In this sample, this clone turned up once. The chain joins TRBV7-6 to TRBJ2-3; the D gene could be TRBD1 or TRBD2 (5 bases each). Trimming removed 4 bases at V and 11 bases at J, with 13 bases between. Germline V gene sequence: CDR1 SGHVS, CDR2 FNYEAQ. CDR3 length: 12 residues. The CDR3 region is CASSSDLGRQYF. The CDR3 DNA reads as TGTGCCAGCAGCTCGGACCTGGGACGGCAGTATTTT.